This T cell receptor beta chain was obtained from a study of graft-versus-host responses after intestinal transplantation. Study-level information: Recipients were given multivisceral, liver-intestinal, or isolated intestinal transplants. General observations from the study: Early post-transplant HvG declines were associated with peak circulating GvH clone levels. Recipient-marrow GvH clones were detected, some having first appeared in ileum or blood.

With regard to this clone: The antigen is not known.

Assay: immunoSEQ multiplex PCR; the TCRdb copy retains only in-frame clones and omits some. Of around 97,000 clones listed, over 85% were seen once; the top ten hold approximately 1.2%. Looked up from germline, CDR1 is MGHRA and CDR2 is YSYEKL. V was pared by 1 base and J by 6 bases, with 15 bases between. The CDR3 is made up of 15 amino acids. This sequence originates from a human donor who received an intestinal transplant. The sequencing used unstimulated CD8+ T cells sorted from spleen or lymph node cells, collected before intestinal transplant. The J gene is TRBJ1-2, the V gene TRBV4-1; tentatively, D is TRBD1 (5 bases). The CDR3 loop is CASSQVGTSPNGYTF. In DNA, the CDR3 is TGCGCCAGCAGCCAAGTGGGGACGTCACCCAATGGCTACACCTTC.